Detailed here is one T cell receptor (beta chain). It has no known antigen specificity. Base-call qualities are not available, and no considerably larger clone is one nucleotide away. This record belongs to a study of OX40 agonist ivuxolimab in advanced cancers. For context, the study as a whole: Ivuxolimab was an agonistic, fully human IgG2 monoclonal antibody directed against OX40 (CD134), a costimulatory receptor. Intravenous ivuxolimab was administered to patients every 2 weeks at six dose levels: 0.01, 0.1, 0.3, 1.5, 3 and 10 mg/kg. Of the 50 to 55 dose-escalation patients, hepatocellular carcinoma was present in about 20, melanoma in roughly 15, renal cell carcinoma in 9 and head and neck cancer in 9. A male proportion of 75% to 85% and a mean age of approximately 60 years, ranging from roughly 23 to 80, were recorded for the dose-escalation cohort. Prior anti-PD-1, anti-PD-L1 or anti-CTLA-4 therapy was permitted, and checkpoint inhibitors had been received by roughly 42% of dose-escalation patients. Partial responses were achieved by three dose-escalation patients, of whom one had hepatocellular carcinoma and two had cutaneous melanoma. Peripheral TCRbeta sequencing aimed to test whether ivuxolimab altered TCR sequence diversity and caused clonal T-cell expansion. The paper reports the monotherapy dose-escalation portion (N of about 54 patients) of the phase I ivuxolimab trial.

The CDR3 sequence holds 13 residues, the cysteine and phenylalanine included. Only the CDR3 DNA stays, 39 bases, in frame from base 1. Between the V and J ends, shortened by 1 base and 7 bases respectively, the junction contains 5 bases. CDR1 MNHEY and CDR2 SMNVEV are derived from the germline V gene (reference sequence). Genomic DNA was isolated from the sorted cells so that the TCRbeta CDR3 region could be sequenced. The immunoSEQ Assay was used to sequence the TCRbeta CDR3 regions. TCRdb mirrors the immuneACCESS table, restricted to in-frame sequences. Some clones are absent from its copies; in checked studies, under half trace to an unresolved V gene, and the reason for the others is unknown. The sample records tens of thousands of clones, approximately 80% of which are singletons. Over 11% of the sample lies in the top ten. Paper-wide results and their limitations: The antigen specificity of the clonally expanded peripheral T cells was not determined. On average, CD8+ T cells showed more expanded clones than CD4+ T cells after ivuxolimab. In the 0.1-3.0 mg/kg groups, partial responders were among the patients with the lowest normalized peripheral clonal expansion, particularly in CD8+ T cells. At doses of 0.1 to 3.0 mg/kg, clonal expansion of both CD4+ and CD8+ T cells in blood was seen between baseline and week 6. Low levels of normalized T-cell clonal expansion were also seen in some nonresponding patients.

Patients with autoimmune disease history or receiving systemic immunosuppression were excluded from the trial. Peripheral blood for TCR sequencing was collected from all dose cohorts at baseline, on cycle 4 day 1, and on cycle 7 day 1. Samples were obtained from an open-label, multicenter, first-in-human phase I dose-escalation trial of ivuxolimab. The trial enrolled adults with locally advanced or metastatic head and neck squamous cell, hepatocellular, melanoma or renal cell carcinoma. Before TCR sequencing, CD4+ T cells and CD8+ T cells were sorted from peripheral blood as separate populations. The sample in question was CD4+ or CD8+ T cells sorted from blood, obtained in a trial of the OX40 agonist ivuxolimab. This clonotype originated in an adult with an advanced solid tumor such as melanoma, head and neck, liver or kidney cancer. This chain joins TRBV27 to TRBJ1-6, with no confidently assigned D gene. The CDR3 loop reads CASSLWGNSPLHF. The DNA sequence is TGTGCCAGCAGTTTATGGGGAAATTCACCCCTCCACTTT.